This T cell receptor beta chain is drawn from a study of T cells in Graves' hyperthyroidism and ophthalmopathy. V was pared by 5 bases and J by 7 bases, with 13 bases of the junction left unmatched. CDR1 MNHNS and CDR2 SASEGT come from the germline V gene. The CDR3 covers 16 residues. A few counts support this clonotype. Its antigen is not known. Authors of the study amplified TCR beta CDR3 regions from RNA transcripts. The study used the HTBI primer set for a first-round RT-PCR of the TCR CDR3. TCRdb re-derived calls from the multiplex PCR reads in MiXCR, one entry per CDR3 protein. The sample carries approximately 370,000 distinct CDR3 sequences, about 16% recorded once. Study results and caveats: Ophthalmopathy was told apart from stable hyperthyroidism by a 13 V-J model.

The sample was blood. This TCR derives from a woman between 25 and 40 years old with Graves' hyperthyroidism. This chain connects TRBV6-1 to TRBJ1-2, with TRBD1 matching 10 bases. CDR3 DNA sequence: TGTGCCAGCAGTACCAACCCGGGACAGGGGACGCGTGGCTACACCTTC. Translating it yields CASSTNPGQGTRGYTF.